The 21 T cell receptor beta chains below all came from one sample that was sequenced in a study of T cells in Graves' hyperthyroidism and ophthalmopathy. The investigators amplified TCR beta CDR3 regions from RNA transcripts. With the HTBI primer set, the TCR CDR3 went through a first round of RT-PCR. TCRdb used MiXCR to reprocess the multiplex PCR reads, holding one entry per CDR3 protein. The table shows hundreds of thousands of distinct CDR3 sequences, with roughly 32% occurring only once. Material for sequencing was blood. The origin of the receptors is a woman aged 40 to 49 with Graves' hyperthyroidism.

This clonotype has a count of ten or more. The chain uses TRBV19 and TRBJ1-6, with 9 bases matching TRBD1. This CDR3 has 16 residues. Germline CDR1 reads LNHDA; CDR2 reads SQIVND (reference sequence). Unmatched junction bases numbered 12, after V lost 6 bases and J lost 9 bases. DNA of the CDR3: TGTGCCAGTAGACGACAAACCGGGACAGGGACTTCACCCCTCCACTTT. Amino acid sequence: CASRRQTGTGTSPLHF.

The CDR3 protein is CASSEGTVVAFF. The CDR3 DNA follows: TGCGCCAGCAGTGAGGGGACCGTCGTAGCTTTCTTT. The chain combines TRBV10-2 with TRBJ1-1; tentative D call: TRBD1 (5 bases). V lost 2 bases and J lost 10, with 11 bases in between. Germline assignment: CDR1 WSHSY and CDR2 SAAADI. The CDR3 loop spans 12 amino acids.

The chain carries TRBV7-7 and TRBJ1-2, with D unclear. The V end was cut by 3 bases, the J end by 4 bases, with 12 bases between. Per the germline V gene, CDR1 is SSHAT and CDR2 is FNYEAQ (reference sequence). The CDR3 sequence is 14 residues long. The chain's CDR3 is CASSFAPEGYGYTF. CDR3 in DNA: TGTGCCAGCAGCTTCGCGCCAGAGGGCTATGGCTACACCTTC.

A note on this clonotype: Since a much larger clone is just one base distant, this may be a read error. The CDR3 region has the DNA TGTGTCAGCAGCTTCGATCCGGGACAGGGGTTTTGGGGCTACACCTTC. Encoded protein: CVSSFDPGQGFWGYTF. The V gene is TRBV9, the J gene TRBJ1-2; 10 bases map to TRBD1. This CDR3 has 16 amino acids. Germline V gene sequence: CDR1 SGDLS, CDR2 YYNGEE.

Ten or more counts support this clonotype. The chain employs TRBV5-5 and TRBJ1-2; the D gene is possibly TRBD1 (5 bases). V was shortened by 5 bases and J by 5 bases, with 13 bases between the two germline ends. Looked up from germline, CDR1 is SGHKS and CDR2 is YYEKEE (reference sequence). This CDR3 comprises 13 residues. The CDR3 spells CASRRSGAYGYTF. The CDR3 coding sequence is TGTGCCAGCAGACGCTCCGGGGCGTATGGCTACACCTTC.

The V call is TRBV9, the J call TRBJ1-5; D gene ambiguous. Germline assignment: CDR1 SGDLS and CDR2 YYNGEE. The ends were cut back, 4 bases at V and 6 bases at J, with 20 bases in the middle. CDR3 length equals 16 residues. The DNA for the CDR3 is TGTGCCAGCAGCAGCCCGAACCTCGCGGGAGGTCAGCCCCAGCATTTT. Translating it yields CASSSPNLAGGQPQHF.

CDR3 in amino acids: CSASQEGVGSGYTF. The CDR3 coding sequence is TGCAGTGCTAGTCAGGAGGGCGTGGGGAGTGGCTACACCTTC. The chain carries TRBV20-1 and TRBJ1-2; no clear D. The CDR3 has 14 residues. Between the trimmed V and J ends, which lost 3 bases and 7 bases, there was a span of 18 bases. Germline lookup yields CDR1 DFQATT and CDR2 SNEGSKA (reference sequence).

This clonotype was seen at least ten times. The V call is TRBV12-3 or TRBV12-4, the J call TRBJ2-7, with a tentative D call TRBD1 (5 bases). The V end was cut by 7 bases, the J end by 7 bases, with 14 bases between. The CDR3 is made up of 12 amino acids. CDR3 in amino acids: CASTFTQGEQYF. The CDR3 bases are TGTGCCAGCACTTTTACTCAGGGTGAGCAGTACTTC.

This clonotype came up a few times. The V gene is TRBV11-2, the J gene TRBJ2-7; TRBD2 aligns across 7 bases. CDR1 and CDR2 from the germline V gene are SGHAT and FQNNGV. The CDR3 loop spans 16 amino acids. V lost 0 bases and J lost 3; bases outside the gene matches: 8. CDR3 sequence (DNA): TGTGCCAGCAGCTTAGAACTAGCGATGGGGAACTACGAGCAGTACTTC. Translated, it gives CASSLELAMGNYEQYF.

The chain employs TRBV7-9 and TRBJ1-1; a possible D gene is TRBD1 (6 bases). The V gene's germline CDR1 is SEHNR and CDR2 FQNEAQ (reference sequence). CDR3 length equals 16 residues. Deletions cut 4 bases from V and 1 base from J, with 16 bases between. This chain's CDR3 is CASSSPYTGPNTEAFF. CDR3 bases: TGTGCCAGCAGCTCCCCTTATACAGGGCCGAACACTGAAGCTTTCTTT.

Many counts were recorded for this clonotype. The CDR3 DNA is TGTGCCAGCAGTGAGCAGGGGGGGATGAACACTGAAGCTTTCTTT. It codes for CASSEQGGMNTEAFF. The chain has TRBV2 and TRBJ1-1; 7 nucleotides line up with TRBD1. The CDR3 is 15 residues long. Losses at the gene ends were 3 bases for V and 0 bases for J; bases not matched to a gene: 4. CDR1 is SNHLY and CDR2 is FYNNEI in the germline V gene.

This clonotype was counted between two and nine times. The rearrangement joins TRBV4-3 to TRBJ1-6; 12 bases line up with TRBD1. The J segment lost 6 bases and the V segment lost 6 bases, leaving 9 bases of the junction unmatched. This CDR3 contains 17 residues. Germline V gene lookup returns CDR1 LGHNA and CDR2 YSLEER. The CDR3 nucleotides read TGCGCCAGCAGTCCCGGGACAGGGGGCGGCGGTAATTCACCCCTCCACTTT. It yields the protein CASSPGTGGGGNSPLHF.

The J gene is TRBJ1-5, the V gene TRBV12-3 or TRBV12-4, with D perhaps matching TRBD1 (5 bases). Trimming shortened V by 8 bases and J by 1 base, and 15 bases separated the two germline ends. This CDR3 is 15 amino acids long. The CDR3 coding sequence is TGTGCCAGCTCGCAGGGCGGATACAGCAATCAGCCCCAGCATTTT. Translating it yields CASSQGGYSNQPQHF.

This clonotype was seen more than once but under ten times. The CDR3 DNA reads TGCGCCAGCAGCAGAAACGTGGGTAGCACTGAAGCTTTCTTT. Its translation: CASSRNVGSTEAFF. V is TRBV4-3 and J is TRBJ1-1; D call uncertain. The CDR3 is 14 residues long. Germline loops: CDR1 LGHNA, CDR2 YSLEER. V was clipped by 5 bases and J by 4 bases, with 14 bases between them.

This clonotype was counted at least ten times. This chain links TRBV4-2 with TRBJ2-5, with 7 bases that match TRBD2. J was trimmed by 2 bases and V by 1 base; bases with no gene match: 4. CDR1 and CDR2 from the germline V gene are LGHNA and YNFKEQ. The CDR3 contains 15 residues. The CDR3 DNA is TGTGCCAGCAGCCAAGGGTCCGGGGGGCAAGAGACCCAGTACTTC. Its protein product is CASSQGSGGQETQYF.

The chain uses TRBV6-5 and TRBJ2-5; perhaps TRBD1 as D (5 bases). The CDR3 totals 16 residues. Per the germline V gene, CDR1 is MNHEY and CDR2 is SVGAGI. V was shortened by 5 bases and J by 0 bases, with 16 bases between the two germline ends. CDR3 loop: CASSPDTALYQETQYF. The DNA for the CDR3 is TGTGCCAGCAGTCCGGACACGGCTCTCTACCAAGAGACCCAGTACTTC.

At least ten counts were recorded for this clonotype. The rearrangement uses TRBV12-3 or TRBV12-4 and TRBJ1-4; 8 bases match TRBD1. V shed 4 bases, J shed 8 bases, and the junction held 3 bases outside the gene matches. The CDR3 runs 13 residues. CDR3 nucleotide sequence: TGTGCCAGCAGTTCAGGGGGCAGAGAAAAACTGTTTTTT. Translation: CASSSGGREKLFF.

The CDR3 protein is CASLQGVEETQYF. CDR3 coding DNA: TGTGCCAGTTTACAGGGGGTTGAGGAGACCCAGTACTTC. The chain links TRBV10-3 to TRBJ2-5; 8 bases are a match to TRBD1. In germline, CDR1 is ENHRY, CDR2 SYGVKD. CDR3 length: 13 amino acids. The V segment lost 10 bases and the J segment 5 bases; nucleotides outside the gene matches: 9.

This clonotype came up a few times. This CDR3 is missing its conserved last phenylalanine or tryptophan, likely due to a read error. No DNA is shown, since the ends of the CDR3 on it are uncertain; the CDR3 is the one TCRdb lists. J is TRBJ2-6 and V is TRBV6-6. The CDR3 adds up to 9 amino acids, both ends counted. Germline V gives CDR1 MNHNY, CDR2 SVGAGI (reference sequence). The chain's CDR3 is CASSYGGTS.

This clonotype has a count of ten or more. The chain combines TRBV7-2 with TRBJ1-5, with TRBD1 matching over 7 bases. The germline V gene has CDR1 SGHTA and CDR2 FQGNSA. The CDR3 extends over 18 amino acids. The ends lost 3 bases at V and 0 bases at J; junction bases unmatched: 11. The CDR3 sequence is CASSLDSPRQGSNQPQHF. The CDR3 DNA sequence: TGTGCCAGCAGCTTGGATAGCCCTCGACAGGGTAGCAATCAGCCCCAGCATTTT.

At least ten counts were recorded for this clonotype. The chain's CDR3 is CASSLGTGGEKLFF. The CDR3 region has the DNA TGTGCCAGCAGCCTTGGGACAGGTGGTGAAAAACTGTTTTTT. The rearrangement joins TRBV7-2 to TRBJ1-4; 8 bases agree with TRBD1. Trimming at V came to 5 bases and at J to 7 bases, leaving 6 bases not matched to a gene. The CDR3 consists of 14 residues. The germline gives CDR1 SGHTA, CDR2 FQGNSA.